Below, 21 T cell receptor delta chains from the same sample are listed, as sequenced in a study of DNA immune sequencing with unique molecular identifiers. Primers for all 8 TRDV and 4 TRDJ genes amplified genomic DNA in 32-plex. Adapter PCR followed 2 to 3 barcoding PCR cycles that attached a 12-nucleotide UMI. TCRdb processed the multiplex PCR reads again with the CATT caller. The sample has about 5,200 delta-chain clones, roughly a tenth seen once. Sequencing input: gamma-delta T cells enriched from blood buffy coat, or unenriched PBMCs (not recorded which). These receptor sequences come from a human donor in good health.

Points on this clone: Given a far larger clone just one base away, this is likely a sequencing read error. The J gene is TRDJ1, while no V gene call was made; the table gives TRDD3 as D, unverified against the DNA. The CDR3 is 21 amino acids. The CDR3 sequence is CACDTLLSHYTGSPYTDKLIF. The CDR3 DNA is TGTGCATGTGACACTCTTCTTTCCCATTATACTGGCAGCCCGTACACCGATAAACTCATCTTT.

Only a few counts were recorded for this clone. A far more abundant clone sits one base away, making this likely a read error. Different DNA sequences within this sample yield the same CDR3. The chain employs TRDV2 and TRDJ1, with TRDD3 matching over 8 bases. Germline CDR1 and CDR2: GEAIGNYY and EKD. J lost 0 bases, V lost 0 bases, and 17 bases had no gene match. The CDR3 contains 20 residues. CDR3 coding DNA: TGTGCCTGTGACACCTACGGTTTGTCGGGATACGGGCCAAACACCGATAAACTCATCTTT. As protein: CACDTYGLSGYGPNTDKLIF.

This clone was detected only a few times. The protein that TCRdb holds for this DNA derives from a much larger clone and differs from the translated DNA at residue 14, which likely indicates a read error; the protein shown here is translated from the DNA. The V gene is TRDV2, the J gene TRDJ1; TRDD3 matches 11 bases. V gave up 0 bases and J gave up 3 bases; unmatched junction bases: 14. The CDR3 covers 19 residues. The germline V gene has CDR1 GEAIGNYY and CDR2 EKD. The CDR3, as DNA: TGTGCCTGTGACACCGTATCGAACTGGGGGATATCAGACTCCGATAAACTCATCTTT. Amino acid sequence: CACDTVSNWGISDSDKLIF.

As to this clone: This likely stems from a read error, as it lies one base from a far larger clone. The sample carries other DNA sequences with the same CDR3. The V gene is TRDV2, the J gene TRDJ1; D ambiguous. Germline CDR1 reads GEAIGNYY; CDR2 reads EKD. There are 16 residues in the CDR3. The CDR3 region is CACDPSDRKYTDKLIF. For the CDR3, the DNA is TGTGCCTGTGACCCGTCCGATCGGAAGTACACCGATAAACTCATATTT.

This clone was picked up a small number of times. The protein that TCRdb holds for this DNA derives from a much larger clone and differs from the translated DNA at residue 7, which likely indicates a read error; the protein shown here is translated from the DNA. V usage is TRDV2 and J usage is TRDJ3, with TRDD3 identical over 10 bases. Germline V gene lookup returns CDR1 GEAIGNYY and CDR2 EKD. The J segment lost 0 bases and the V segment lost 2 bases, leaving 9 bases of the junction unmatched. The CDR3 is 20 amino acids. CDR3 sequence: CACDKVPGDTRSWDTRQMFF. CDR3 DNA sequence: TGTGCCTGTGACAAAGTACCGGGGGATACGCGCTCCTGGGACACCCGACAGATGTTTTTC.

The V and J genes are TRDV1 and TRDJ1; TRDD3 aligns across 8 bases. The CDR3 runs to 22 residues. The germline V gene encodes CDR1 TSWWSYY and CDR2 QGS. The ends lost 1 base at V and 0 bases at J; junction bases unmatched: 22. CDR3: CALGEHRFPLLGAISYTDKLIF. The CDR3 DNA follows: TGTGCTCTTGGGGAACATCGCTTCCCGTTACTGGGGGCTATTTCGTACACCGATAAACTCATCTTT.

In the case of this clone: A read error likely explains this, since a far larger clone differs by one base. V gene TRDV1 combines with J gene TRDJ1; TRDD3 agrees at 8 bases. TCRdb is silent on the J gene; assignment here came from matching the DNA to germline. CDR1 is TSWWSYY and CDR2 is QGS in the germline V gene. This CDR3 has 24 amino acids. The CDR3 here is CALGENPLVPTSLLGALPADRLIF. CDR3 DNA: TGTGCTCTTGGGGAAAACCCCTTGGTCCCTACTTCTTTACTGGGGGCTCTCCCGGCCGATAGACTCATCTTT.

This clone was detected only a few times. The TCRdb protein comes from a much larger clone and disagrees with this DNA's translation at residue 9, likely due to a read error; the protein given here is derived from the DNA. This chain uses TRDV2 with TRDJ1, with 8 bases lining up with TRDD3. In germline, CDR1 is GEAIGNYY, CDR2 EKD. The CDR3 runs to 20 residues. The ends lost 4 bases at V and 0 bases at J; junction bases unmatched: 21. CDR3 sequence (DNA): TGTGCCTGTGATAACCTTGGTACGCGGGGATACCGTACTTACACCGATAAACTCATCTTT. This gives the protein CACDNLGTRGYRTYTDKLIF.

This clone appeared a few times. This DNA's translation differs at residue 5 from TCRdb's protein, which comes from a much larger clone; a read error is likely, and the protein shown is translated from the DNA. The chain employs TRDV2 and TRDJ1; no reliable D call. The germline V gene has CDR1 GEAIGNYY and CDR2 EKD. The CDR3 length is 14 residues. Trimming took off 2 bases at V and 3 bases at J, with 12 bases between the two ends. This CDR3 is CACDIVALPDKLIF. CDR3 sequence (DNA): TGTGCCTGTGACATCGTCGCGCTACCCGATAAACTCATCTTT.

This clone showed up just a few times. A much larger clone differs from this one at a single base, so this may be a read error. The CDR3 DNA is TGTGCCTGTGACACCGTACTGAGCTCCTGGCACACCCGACAGATGTTTTTC. It encodes CACDTVLSSWHTRQMFF. The genes are TRDV2 and TRDJ3; D is unresolved. CDR3 length: 17 residues. Germline CDR1 and CDR2: GEAIGNYY and EKD.

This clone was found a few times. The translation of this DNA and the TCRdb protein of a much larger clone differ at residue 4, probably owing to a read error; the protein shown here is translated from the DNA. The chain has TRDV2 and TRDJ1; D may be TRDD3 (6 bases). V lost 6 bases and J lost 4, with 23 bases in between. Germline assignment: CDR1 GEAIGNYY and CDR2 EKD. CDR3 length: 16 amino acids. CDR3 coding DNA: TGTGCCTGTAATCCTGTTGGGGGGGCCAAGGACGATAAACTCATCTTT. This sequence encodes CACNPVGGAKDDKLIF.

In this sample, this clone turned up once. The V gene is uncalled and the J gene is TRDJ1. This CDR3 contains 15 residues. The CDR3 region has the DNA TGTGCTCTTGGGGAACCGGAAGAGGGAACCGATAAACTCATCTTT. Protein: CALGEPEEGTDKLIF.

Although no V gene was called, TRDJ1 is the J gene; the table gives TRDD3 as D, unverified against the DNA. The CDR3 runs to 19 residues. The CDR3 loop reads CALGAPIPSLWGIGDKLIF. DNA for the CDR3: TGTGCTCTTGGGGCCCCCATTCCTTCTCTTTGGGGGATCGGTGATAAACTCATCTTT.

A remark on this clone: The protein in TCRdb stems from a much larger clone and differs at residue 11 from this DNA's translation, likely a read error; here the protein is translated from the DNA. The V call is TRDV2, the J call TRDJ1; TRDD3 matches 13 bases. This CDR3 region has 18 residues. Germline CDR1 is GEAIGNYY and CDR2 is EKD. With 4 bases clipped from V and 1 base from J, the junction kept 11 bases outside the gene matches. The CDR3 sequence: CACDVLGDTREFTDKLIF. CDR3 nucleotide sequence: TGTGCCTGTGATGTACTGGGGGATACGCGAGAATTCACCGATAAACTCATCTTT.

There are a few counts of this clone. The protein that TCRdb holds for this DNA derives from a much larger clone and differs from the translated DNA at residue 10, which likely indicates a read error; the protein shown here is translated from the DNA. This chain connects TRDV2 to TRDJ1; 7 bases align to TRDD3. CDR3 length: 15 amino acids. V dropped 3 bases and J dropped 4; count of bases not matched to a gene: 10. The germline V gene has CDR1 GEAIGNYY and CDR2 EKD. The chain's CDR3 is CACDLLGTDNDKLIF. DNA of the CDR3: TGTGCCTGTGACCTACTGGGGACAGACAACGATAAACTCATCTTT.

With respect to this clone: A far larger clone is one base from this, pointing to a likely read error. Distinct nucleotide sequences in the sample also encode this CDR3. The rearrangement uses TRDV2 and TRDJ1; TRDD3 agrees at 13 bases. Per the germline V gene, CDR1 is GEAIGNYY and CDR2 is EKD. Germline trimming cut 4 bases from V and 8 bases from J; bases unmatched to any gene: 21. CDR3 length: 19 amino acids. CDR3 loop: CACEIGLNWGIRAGWKLIF. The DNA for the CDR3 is TGTGCCTGTGAAATAGGCCTAAACTGGGGGATACGGGCCGGATGGAAACTCATCTTT.

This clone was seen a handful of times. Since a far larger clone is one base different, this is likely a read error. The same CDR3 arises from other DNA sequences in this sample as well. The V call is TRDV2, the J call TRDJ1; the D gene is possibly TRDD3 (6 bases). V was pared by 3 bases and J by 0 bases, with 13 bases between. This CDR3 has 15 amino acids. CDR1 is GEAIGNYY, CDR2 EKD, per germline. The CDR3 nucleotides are TGTGCCTGTGACCTGCTGGGGACAGACACCGATAAACTCATCTTT. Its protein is CACDLLGTDTDKLIF.

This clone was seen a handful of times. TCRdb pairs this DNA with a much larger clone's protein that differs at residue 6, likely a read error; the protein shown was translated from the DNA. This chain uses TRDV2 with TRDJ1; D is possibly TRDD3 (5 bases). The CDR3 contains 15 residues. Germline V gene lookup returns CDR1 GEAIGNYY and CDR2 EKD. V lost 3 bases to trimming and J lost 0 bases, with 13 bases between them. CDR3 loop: CACDLMGTDTDKLIF. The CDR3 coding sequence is TGTGCCTGTGACCTAATGGGGACAGACACCGATAAACTCATCTTT.

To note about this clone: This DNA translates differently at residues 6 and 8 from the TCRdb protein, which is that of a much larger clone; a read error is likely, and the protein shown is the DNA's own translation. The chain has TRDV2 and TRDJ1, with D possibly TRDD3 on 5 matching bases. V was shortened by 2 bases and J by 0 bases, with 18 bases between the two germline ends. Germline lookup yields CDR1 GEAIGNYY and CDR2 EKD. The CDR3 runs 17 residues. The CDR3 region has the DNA TGTGCCTGTGACAAACAGGGGGTCCCCCCCTACACCGATAAACTCATCTTT. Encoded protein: CACDKQGVPPYTDKLIF.

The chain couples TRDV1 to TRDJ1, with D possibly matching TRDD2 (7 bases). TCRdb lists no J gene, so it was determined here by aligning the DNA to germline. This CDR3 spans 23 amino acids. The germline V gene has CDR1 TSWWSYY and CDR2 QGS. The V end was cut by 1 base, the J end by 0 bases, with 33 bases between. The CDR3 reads CALGEHFSDSSYWVLAYTDKLIF. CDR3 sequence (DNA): TGTGCTCTTGGGGAACATTTTTCAGATAGTTCCTACTGGGTCTTGGCGTACACCGATAAACTCATCTTT.

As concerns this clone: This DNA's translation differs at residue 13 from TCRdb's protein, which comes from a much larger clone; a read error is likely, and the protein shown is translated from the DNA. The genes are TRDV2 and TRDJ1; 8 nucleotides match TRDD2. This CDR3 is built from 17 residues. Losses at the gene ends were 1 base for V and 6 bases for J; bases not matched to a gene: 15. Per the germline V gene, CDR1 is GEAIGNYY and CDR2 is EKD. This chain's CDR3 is CACDTIASYAGLNKLIF. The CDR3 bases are TGTGCCTGTGACACAATAGCTTCCTACGCGGGTCTCAATAAACTCATCTTT.